This TCR beta chain derives from a study of CD8 T cells in ankylosing spondylitis. Whole-study results and caveats: There was reportedly significant enrichment of clones that were disease-linked in matched ankylosing spondylitis synovial fluid. A TCR beta motif of several highly homologous variants appeared characteristic of ankylosing spondylitis blood.

This clonotype showed up just a few times. As yet, its antigen is unknown. Quantitative 5'-RACE was performed with molecular barcodes, and it yielded the TCR beta libraries. A single record per CDR3 protein comes from TCRdb applying MiXCR to the 5' RACE reads. The sample carries 700,000 or so distinct CDR3 sequences, around 17% recorded once. Trimming cost V 1 base and J 5 bases, with 15 bases left between them. The germline CDR1 and CDR2 sequences are SGHRS and YFSETQ. This CDR3 is 16 amino acids long. Sequencing input: blood, either unsorted or a sorted T cell fraction (not recorded which). This chain uses TRBV5-1 with TRBJ2-2; a possible D gene is TRBD1 (6 bases). This sequence originates from a male donor with ankylosing spondylitis. The DNA for the CDR3 is TGCGCCAGCAGCTTGACCCGACAGGAGAATACCGGGGAGCTGTTTTTT. This gives the protein CASSLTRQENTGELFF. Using reference TRBV5-1 and TRBJ2-2 for the parts outside the CDR3, the full variable domain is KAGVTQTPRYLIKTRGQQVTLSCSPISGHRSVSWYQQTPGQGLQFLFEYFSETQRNKGNFPGRFSGRQFSNSRSEMNVSTLELGDSALYLCASSLTRQENTGELFFGEGSRLTVL.